The clone carrying this T cell receptor (beta chain) was detected once. The record originates from a study of blood T cell repertoires in COVID-19. Study information: Donors in the United States, Italy and Spain gave samples during acute or convalescent COVID-19. Sample material is recorded as cDNA or gDNA derived from T cells, B-cell-depleted T cells, or PBMCs.

Study processing details: Estimation of nucleated cell counts was performed using reference gene primer amplification. This table comes from immunoSEQ multiplex PCR, and its TCRdb copy is limited to in-frame clones, with some not included. V and J calls and clone size follow that table, whereas D and trimming were derived from the DNA. Among 46,000 or so clones, over 85% were seen once, and the ten largest hold about 20%. Germline V gene lookup returns CDR1 MNHEY and CDR2 SMNVEV (reference sequence). Trimming left V 6 bases short and J 3 bases short, with 11 bases between. This CDR3 has 13 residues. The sequencing sample was made of peripheral blood. J is TRBJ2-5 and V is TRBV27; a weak D match, TRBD2 (6 bases). The TCR was taken from a man between 65 and 79 years old with active COVID-19. CDR3 DNA: TGTGCCAGCAGCCCGTGGGGGGAAGAGACCCAGTACTTC. It yields the protein CASSPWGEETQYF.